The 12 T cell receptor beta chains below all came from one sample that was sequenced in a study of post-analysis software for immune sequencing data. Their specific antigens are unknown. Libraries were made from TCR beta cDNA, and they carried unique molecular identifiers. TCRdb called the PCR reads again in MiXCR, with one record for every CDR3 protein. This table has about 200,000 distinct CDR3 sequences, 29% appearing once. Findings of the study overall: Patients used about 5 TRBV segments, including TRBV5-6, TRBV5-1 and TRBV20-1, more often than controls.

What was sequenced was blood. These receptors were taken from a girl aged 2-17 years with multiple sclerosis.

This clonotype appeared a few times. The genes are TRBV6-1 and TRBJ2-7; 7 bases match TRBD1. This CDR3 is built from 13 residues. In germline, CDR1 is MNHNS, CDR2 SASEGT. Unmatched junction bases numbered 1, after V lost 2 bases and J lost 3 bases. The CDR3 nucleotides are TGTGCCAGCAGTGAAAACAGGGGCTACGAGCAGTACTTC. Translation gives CASSENRGYEQYF.

The J gene is TRBJ2-1, the V gene TRBV28; possible D gene TRBD2, 5 bases. This CDR3 has 14 residues. Germline V lookup: CDR1 MDHEN, CDR2 SYDVKM. V was cut by 7 bases and J by 5 bases, with 15 bases left in between. The CDR3 loop is CASIPLLAHNEQFF. The CDR3 DNA reads as TGTGCCAGCATACCCCTCCTAGCACACAATGAGCAGTTCTTC.

This clonotype was seen only a few times. The CDR3 DNA reads TGTGCCAGCACCTTCTCGGAGACAGGGGACGAGCAGTACTTC. It yields the protein CASTFSETGDEQYF. V usage is TRBV7-8 and J usage is TRBJ2-5; 8 bases fit TRBD1. The end of the DNA is better explained by TRBJ2-7, so the J call may be wrong. This CDR3 is 14 amino acids long. CDR1 and CDR2 from the germline V gene are SGHVS and FQNEAQ.

This clonotype was detected once. This rearrangement joins TRBV27 to TRBJ2-1; a possible D gene is TRBD2 (5 bases). Germline-derived CDR1 and CDR2 are MNHEY and SMNVEV (reference sequence). The CDR3 has 12 residues. Trimming took off 5 bases at V and 15 bases at J, with 17 bases between the two ends. DNA of the CDR3: TGTGCCAGCAGTGGTACTAGTGGGAGTACGTTCTTC. Amino acids: CASSGTSGSTFF.

The rearrangement uses TRBV12-3 or TRBV12-4 and TRBJ1-4; no clear D gene. CDR3 length: 12 amino acids. V was shortened by 2 bases and J by 6 bases, with 4 bases between the two germline ends. The chain's CDR3 is CASSLKYEKLFF. CDR3 DNA sequence: TGTGCCAGCAGTTTAAAGTATGAAAAACTGTTTTTT.

Comment on this clonotype: It may be a read error: a sequence one base away is much more abundant. The chain couples TRBV6-4 to TRBJ1-2, with D perhaps matching TRBD1 (6 bases). Looked up from germline, CDR1 is MRHNA and CDR2 is SNTAGT. This CDR3 is built from 14 residues. The V end lost 11 bases, the J end lost 4 bases, and 20 bases lay between the germline ends. The CDR3, as DNA: TGTGCCGGCATCGATACAGGGCGGGCCTATGGCTACACCTTC. Translation gives CAGIDTGRAYGYTF.

Worth noting for this clonotype: No conserved phenylalanine or tryptophan ends this CDR3, so it is likely a read error. The DNA is omitted, as the CDR3 cannot be located on it reliably, and the CDR3 follows TCRdb's listing. This chain joins TRBV21-1 and TRBJ2-2; the D segment call TRBD1 is taken from the table without a DNA check. TRBV21-1 constitutes a pseudogene. The CDR3 spans 14 amino acids, including both terminal residues. This chain's CDR3 is CASTNYREHGELFV.

The sample holds many counts of this clonotype. The chain couples TRBV5-1 to TRBJ2-3; TRBD1 matches 9 bases. Unmatched junction bases numbered 6, after V lost 4 bases and J lost 6 bases. Germline loops: CDR1 SGHRS, CDR2 YFSETQ. This CDR3 comprises 14 residues. CDR3 bases: TGCGCCAGCAGCCCGGGGACAGGGAGGGATACGCAGTATTTT. As protein: CASSPGTGRDTQYF.

In regard to this clonotype: Given a much more abundant clone one base away, this may be a read error. This chain joins TRBV20-1 and TRBJ2-5, with 15 bases matching TRBD2. The DNA end lines up better with TRBJ2-7; the J call may be wrong. Germline V gene data show CDR1 as DFQATT and CDR2 as SNEGSKA (reference sequence). CDR3 length: 18 amino acids. CDR3 nucleotide sequence: TGCAGTGCTAGACACGGACTAGCGGGGGGGTCTAGCTGCTACGAGCAGTACTTC. This gives the protein CSARHGLAGGSSCYEQYF.

This clonotype was seen at least ten times. This sequence joins TRBV3-1 and TRBJ2-7; 9 bases are a match to TRBD1. After removal of 0 bases from V and 5 bases from J, the junction contained 8 bases not matched to a gene. Germline values: CDR1 LGHDT, CDR2 YNNKEL (reference sequence). The CDR3 consists of 16 residues. The CDR3 DNA reads as TGTGCCAGCAGCCAAGATTGGGGGACAGGGTACCACGAGCAGTACTTC. Protein: CASSQDWGTGYHEQYF.

Note on this clonotype: With a much larger clone just one base away, this may be a read error. The chain couples TRBV29-1 to TRBJ1-2; D is ambiguous. Germline loops: CDR1 SQVTM, CDR2 ANQGSEA. The CDR3 is made up of 13 amino acids. V lost 6 bases and J 4 bases, leaving 15 bases between the germline ends. The CDR3 here is CSVDRIGTYGYTF. The CDR3 nucleotides read TGCAGCGTGGATAGGATAGGCACCTATGGCTACACCTTC.

In its sample, this clonotype was seen many times. Here the CDR3 DNA reads TGTGCCAGTAGTATCCCGGATACGCAGTATTTT. Its protein product is CASSIPDTQYF. This chain links TRBV19 with TRBJ2-3; D gene ambiguous. This CDR3 has 11 residues. V was clipped by 3 bases and J by 6 bases, with 4 bases between them. Germline CDR1 LNHDA, CDR2 SQIVND (reference sequence). The entire variable domain, with the rest obtained from reference TRBV19 and TRBJ2-3, is as follows: DGGITQSPKYLFRKEGQNVTLSCEQNLNHDAMYWYRQDPGQGLRLIYYSQIVNDFQKGDIAEGYSVSREKKESFPLTVTSAQKNPTAFYLCASSIPDTQYFGPGTRLTVL.